This T cell receptor (beta chain) derives from a study of blood T cell repertoires in COVID-19. The CDR3 loop spans 14 amino acids. Germline CDR1 and CDR2: SGHAT and FQNNGV. The V and J ends lost 1 base and 5 bases respectively, with 11 bases between them. This clone was recorded once. The table came from immunoSEQ multiplex PCR; TCRdb's copy has only in-frame clones and leaves some out. The table records approximately 110,000 clones, approximately 62% of them present only once. This chain links TRBV11-2 with TRBJ2-5; tentatively, D is TRBD2 (7 bases). Input material: peripheral blood. The receptor was isolated from a man at least 80 years old with acute or convalescent COVID-19. This CDR3 is CASSLVRGGETQYF. Written as DNA, the CDR3 is TGTGCCAGCAGCTTAGTCAGGGGAGGGGAGACCCAGTACTTC.